This T cell receptor beta chain was recorded in a study of T cell responses to AZD1222 COVID-19 vaccine. Study-level results: The study reported that nearly half of spike-specific TCRs target unmutated variant regions. There were vaccine-associated CD4 TCRs across spike, dominant at 160-218 and 743-854.

V lost 1 base and J lost 7, with 13 bases in between. Germline loops: CDR1 SGHVS, CDR2 FNYEAQ. There are 15 residues in the CDR3. This clone was observed a single time. Its antigen is as yet unknown. Assay used: immunoSEQ multiplex PCR; TCRdb lists only in-frame clones, some missing. The table lists 90,000 to 150,000 clones, roughly nine tenths of them singletons, with 2.4% in the top ten. The sample was peripheral blood, taken on day 0 of AZD1222 vaccination. The gene calls are TRBV7-6 and TRBJ1-4; D is uncertain. The sequence derives from an adult in good health. CDR3 sequence: CASSLVSGESEKLFF. As DNA, the CDR3 is TGTGCCAGCAGCTTAGTATCCGGGGAAAGTGAAAAACTGTTTTTT. Full variable domain (outside the CDR3, taken from reference TRBV7-6 and TRBJ1-4): GAGVSQSPRYKVTKRGQDVALRCDPISGHVSLYWYRQALGQGPEFLTYFNYEAQQDKSGLPNDRFSAERPEGSISTLTIQRTEQRDSAMYRCASSLVSGESEKLFFGSGTQLSVL.